What follows describes a single TCR beta chain. The data are from a study of blood T cell repertoires in COVID-19. Study background: There were acute and convalescent COVID-19 samples, and they came from the United States, Italy and Spain.

The CDR3 spans 12 residues. The ends were cut back, 3 bases at V and 9 bases at J, with 9 bases in the middle. In germline, CDR1 is MNHEY, CDR2 SVGAGI. Original data processing: Amplification of reference gene primers provided the estimated nucleated cell counts. The assay was immunoSEQ multiplex PCR, and TCRdb's table has in-frame clones only and misses some. V and J calls and clone size are copied from that table; D and trimming were computed from the DNA. The sample shows about 22,000 clones, around 80% of them seen only once. This receptor was taken from an elderly man with active or convalescent COVID-19. Specimen: peripheral blood. The chain recombines TRBV6-5 with TRBJ2-1; D gene unclear. In DNA form, the CDR3 reads TGTGCCAGCAGTTATTGGTCCGGTGAGCAGTTCTTC. Translated: CASSYWSGEQFF.